This is a list of T cell receptor beta chains from one sample in a study of tumor and adjacent non-tumor tissue in lung cancer. TCRdb ran MiXCR on the multiplex PCR reads and lists one entry per CDR3 protein. The sample consists of 90,000 to 110,000 distinct CDR3 sequences, more than 60% of them appearing once. Source material: lung tumor tissue. The receptors derive from an older woman with non-small cell lung cancer. The CDR3 runs from the conserved cysteine through the conserved F or W. D genes are given only for firm matches. Clone size is shown for a subset of rows, as once, few, many or a class of expanded clone.

J gene: TRBJ1-2; V gene: TRBV6-5; clone size: .; D gene: .; CDR3 DNA: TGTGCCAGCAGTTACTCCACAGTGAGGGGCTACACCTTC; CDR3 protein: CASSYSTVRGYTF
J gene: TRBJ2-7; V gene: TRBV11-2; clone size: .; D gene: .; CDR3 DNA: TGTGCCAGCAGTCGGGATCGCGGAGGATACGAGCAGTGCTTT; CDR3 protein: CASSRDRGGYEQCF
J gene: TRBJ2-1; V gene: TRBV11-3; clone size: .; D gene: TRBD2; CDR3 DNA: TGTGTCAGCGGCCGGGGCGGGGGTCAAGGCTATGAGCAGTTCTTC; CDR3 protein: CVSGRGGGQGYEQFF
J gene: TRBJ2-1; V gene: TRBV11-1; clone size: once; D gene: .; CDR3 DNA: TGTGCCAGCGGCTTAGCGACAGCGCGTGAGCAGTTCTTC; CDR3 protein: CASGLATAREQFF
J gene: TRBJ1-1; V gene: TRBV4-2; clone size: few; D gene: .; CDR3 DNA: TGTGCCAGCAGCCAAGATAGGTGGGGCTCCCTCGGGGAAGCTTTCTTT; CDR3 protein: CASSQDRWGSLGEAFF
J gene: TRBJ2-7; V gene: TRBV20-1; clone size: .; D gene: TRBD2; CDR3 DNA: TGCAGTACTAGAACTAGCGAGACCCTCTACGAGCAGTACTTC; CDR3 protein: CSTRTSETLYEQYF
J gene: TRBJ1-2; V gene: TRBV19; clone size: .; D gene: .; CDR3 DNA: TGTGACACCGCAAGGCAGGGGCCCGCGGGCCATGGCTACACCTTC; CDR3 protein: CDTARQGPAGHGYTF
J gene: TRBJ2-5; V gene: TRBV25-1; clone size: .; D gene: .; CDR3 DNA: TGTGCCAGCAGTGCGATGGGGCGTGAGACCCAGTACTTC; CDR3 protein: CASSAMGRETQYF
J gene: TRBJ2-1; V gene: TRBV11-1; clone size: .; D gene: .; CDR3 DNA: TGTGCCAGCAGCTTATTGGGGACAAGTTTCAATGAAGAGTTCTTC; CDR3 protein: CASSLLGTSFNEEFF
J gene: TRBJ1-2; V gene: TRBV29-1; clone size: .; D gene: .; CDR3 DNA: TGCAACGTTGAAGAGACAGAGTTTAACTATGGGTACACCTTC; CDR3 protein: CNVEETEFNYGYTF
J gene: TRBJ2-1; V gene: TRBV11-1; clone size: many; D gene: .; CDR3 DNA: TGTGCCAGCAGGTCTACGCGAGGGGCTTACAATGAGCAGTTCTTC; CDR3 protein: CASRSTRGAYNEQFF
J gene: TRBJ2-3; V gene: TRBV10-1; clone size: once; D gene: .; CDR3 DNA: TGCGCCAGCAGTGCGTCGGGGCCTCCTAAGGATACGCAGTGTTTT; CDR3 protein: CASSASGPPKDTQCF
J gene: TRBJ2-3; V gene: TRBV29-1; clone size: many; D gene: .; CDR3 DNA: TGCAGCGTTGGACTCTCGGGCGCAGATACGCAGTATTTT; CDR3 protein: CSVGLSGADTQYF
J gene: TRBJ1-1; V gene: TRBV6-5; clone size: .; D gene: .; CDR3 DNA: TGTGCCAGCAATTACTCGAGAGGGTATGACACTGAAGCTTTCTTT; CDR3 protein: CASNYSRGYDTEAFF
J gene: TRBJ2-7; V gene: TRBV11-1; clone size: .; D gene: .; CDR3 DNA: TGTGCCAGCAGCTTAGTGAGTACAACATACGAGCAGTACTTC; CDR3 protein: CASSLVSTTYEQYF
J gene: TRBJ2-3; V gene: TRBV11-2; clone size: once; D gene: .; CDR3 DNA: TGTGCCAGCAGCCCGAGGACCAGCGTAGATACGGAGTATTTT; CDR3 protein: CASSPRTSVDTEYF
J gene: TRBJ2-2; V gene: TRBV20-1; clone size: .; D gene: .; CDR3 DNA: .; CDR3 protein: CSASLSEPRLGGSCFF
J gene: TRBJ2-7; V gene: TRBV20-1; clone size: .; D gene: .; CDR3 DNA: TGCAGTGCACCCCCTGGGGGTGATGTCTTGGGCGAGCAGTACTTC; CDR3 protein: CSAPPGGDVLGEQYF
J gene: TRBJ2-2; V gene: TRBV11-1; clone size: .; D gene: TRBD2; CDR3 DNA: TGTGCCAGCAGCCTGCGACTAGCGGGAGAGTCCACCGGGGAGATGTTTTTC; CDR3 protein: CASSLRLAGESTGEMFF
J gene: TRBJ1-5; V gene: TRBV11-2; clone size: .; D gene: .; CDR3 DNA: TGTGACAGCTCCCGGATCAGGGGTCAGCCCCAGCATTTT; CDR3 protein: CDSSRIRGQPQHF
J gene: TRBJ2-7; V gene: TRBV20-1; clone size: .; D gene: .; CDR3 DNA: TGCAGTGCTAGCGGCGGGCGGGATGTAGACGAGCAGTACTTC; CDR3 protein: CSASGGRDVDEQYF
J gene: TRBJ2-1; V gene: TRBV6-5; clone size: .; D gene: .; CDR3 DNA: TGTGCCTGCAGTTACCACCCTTCGGGGGAAGACAATGAGCAGTTCTTC; CDR3 protein: CACSYHPSGEDNEQFF
J gene: TRBJ2-6; V gene: TRBV11-2; clone size: .; D gene: .; CDR3 DNA: TGTGCCAGCAGCTTACCTCCTCACAGGGACGCTGGGGCCAACGTCCTGACTTTC; CDR3 protein: CASSLPPHRDAGANVLTF
J gene: TRBJ1-1; V gene: TRBV29-1; clone size: once; D gene: TRBD1; CDR3 DNA: TGCAGCGTCGGCGACAGGGCAGAGGCTGAAGCTTTCTTT; CDR3 protein: CSVGDRAEAEAFF
J gene: TRBJ2-3; V gene: TRBV11-3; clone size: .; D gene: .; CDR3 DNA: .; CDR3 protein: CASSPDGREVIRSIF
J gene: TRBJ2-5; V gene: TRBV20-1; clone size: .; D gene: .; CDR3 DNA: TGCAGTACTAGACGAGGGGGGTACCAAGAGACCCAGTACTTT; CDR3 protein: CSTRRGGYQETQYF
J gene: TRBJ1-2; V gene: TRBV12-3/TRBV12-4; clone size: .; D gene: .; CDR3 DNA: TGTGCCAGCAGTCGCACCGCAGAGGGCAGCTATGACTACACCTTC; CDR3 protein: CASSRTAEGSYDYTF
J gene: TRBJ2-5; V gene: TRBV6-2/TRBV6-3; clone size: many; D gene: TRBD2; CDR3 DNA: TGTGCCAGCAGTTACTCTTCTAGCGGGAGAAAAGAGACCCAGTACTTC; CDR3 protein: CASSYSSSGRKETQYF